The 24 T cell receptor beta chains below come from one sample, sequenced in a study of T-cell reconstitution after alpha-beta-depleted transplantation in children. Library preparation (for TCRbeta) was performed with unique molecular identifiers. Using its own MiXCR run on the PCR reads, TCRdb lists one record per CDR3 protein. This repertoire shows 200,000 to 300,000 distinct CDR3 sequences, about 12% found once; its top ten account for about 2.6%. The material was PBMCs from the stem cell graft donor, obtained from the stem cell graft. The receptor set was obtained from a human donor who donated a stem cell graft to a child with acute lymphoblastic leukemia.

This clonotype was counted ten times or more. The J gene is TRBJ2-1, the V gene TRBV20-1; D perhaps matches TRBD1 (5 bases). This CDR3 is built from 13 residues. V lost 8 bases to trimming and J lost 8 bases, with 19 bases between them. Germline V gene data show CDR1 as DFQATT and CDR2 as SNEGSKA (reference sequence). The CDR3 loop reads CSSLVGAGDEQFF. CDR3 sequence (DNA): TGCAGTTCTCTAGTAGGGGCCGGAGATGAGCAGTTCTTC.

Regarding this clonotype: A much larger clone lies a single base off, so this may be a read error. This CDR3 is missing its conserved last phenylalanine or tryptophan, likely due to a read error. J is TRBJ1-1 and V is TRBV20-1; D is unclear. V was trimmed by 3 bases and J by 0 bases, leaving 11 bases between them. The CDR3 is made up of 14 amino acids. CDR1 is DFQATT and CDR2 is SNEGSKA in the germline V gene (reference sequence). CDR3 DNA sequence: TGCAGTGCTAGTAAGGAGGCGTTGAACACTGAAGCTTTCATT. Encoded protein: CSASKEALNTEAFI.

The J gene is TRBJ1-1, the V gene TRBV5-6; D is perhaps TRBD1 (6 bases). The CDR3 runs to 17 residues. V was trimmed by 0 bases and J by 6 bases, leaving 21 bases between them. Germline loops: CDR1 SGHDT, CDR2 YYEEEE. The CDR3 DNA is TGTGCCAGCAGCTTGGGGAAGGACAGCCCCGCAAAGGCTGAAGCTTTCTTT. As protein: CASSLGKDSPAKAEAFF.

The gene calls are TRBV5-4 and TRBJ2-7, with D possibly matching TRBD2 (5 bases). This CDR3 comprises 13 residues. CDR1 SGHNT and CDR2 YYREEE come from the germline V gene (reference sequence). Trimming pared 4 bases from V and 2 bases from J, leaving 10 bases between. The CDR3 here is CASSTEATYEQYF. DNA of the CDR3: TGTGCCAGCAGCACGGAGGCGACCTACGAGCAGTACTTC.

This clonotype occurred many times. This rearrangement joins TRBV7-2 to TRBJ2-2; maybe TRBD2 (6 bases). V gave up 1 base and J gave up 5 bases, with 8 bases separating them. The length of the CDR3 is 14 residues. CDR1 SGHTA and CDR2 FQGNSA come from the germline V gene. The DNA for the CDR3 is TGTGCCAGCAGCTTAGAACTAGCAACCGGGGAGCTGTTTTTT. This gives the protein CASSLELATGELFF.

Ten or more counts support this clonotype. This sequence joins TRBV5-1 and TRBJ2-1; D not resolved. From germline, CDR1 is SGHRS and CDR2 YFSETQ. This CDR3 has 16 residues. V was clipped by 4 bases and J by 0 bases, with 14 bases between them. CDR3 coding DNA: TGCGCCAGCAGCCCTGACGGATCCGGCTCCTACAATGAGCAGTTCTTC. This translates into CASSPDGSGSYNEQFF.

This clonotype was detected only a few times. With a much larger clone just one base away, this may be a read error. The chain employs TRBV20-1 and TRBJ2-1; 12 bases are a match to TRBD1. Germline CDR1 DFQATT, CDR2 SNEGSKA (reference sequence). This CDR3 has 17 amino acids. V lost 5 bases, J lost 10 bases, and 18 bases stayed unmatched. CDR3 residues: CSAPSVPGQGARKEQFF. In DNA form, the CDR3 reads TGCAGTGCTCCTTCAGTGCCGGGACAGGGGGCGCGGAAGGAGCAGTTCTTC.

This clonotype was detected many times. This sequence joins TRBV20-1 and TRBJ2-3; D unresolved. The CDR3 consists of 17 residues. CDR1 is DFQATT, CDR2 SNEGSKA, per germline (reference sequence). V was shortened by 0 bases and J by 3 bases, with 19 bases between the two germline ends. DNA of the CDR3: TGCAGTGCTAGAGATCCTCTATTTCCCGGCGCGACAGATACGCAGTATTTT. Translating it yields CSARDPLFPGATDTQYF.

The chain uses TRBV18 and TRBJ1-1; no firm D call. V was clipped by 6 bases and J by 5 bases, with 10 bases between them. The CDR3 is 12 residues long. Germline values: CDR1 KGHSH, CDR2 LQKENI. This CDR3 is CASSREGTEAFF. In nucleotides, the CDR3 is TGTGCCAGCTCCCGAGAGGGAACTGAAGCTTTCTTT. Full variable domain (rest looked up from reference TRBV18 and TRBJ1-1): NAGVMQNPRHLVRRRGQEARLRCSPMKGHSHVYWYRQLPEEGLKFMVYLQKENIIDESGMPKERFSAEFPKEGPSILRIQQVVRGDSAAYFCASSREGTEAFFGQGTRLTVV.

This clonotype occurred many times. The chain has TRBV4-2 and TRBJ1-1; a possible D gene is TRBD1 (6 bases). Trimming removed 0 bases from V and 1 base from J, with 12 bases in between. CDR1 and CDR2 (germline): LGHNA, YNFKEQ. The CDR3 length is 16 residues. CDR3 amino acids: CASSQDPAGANTEAFF. CDR3 DNA: TGTGCCAGCAGCCAAGATCCAGCAGGGGCGAACACTGAAGCTTTCTTT.

This clonotype was recorded a few times. J is TRBJ2-7 and V is TRBV5-5, with D possibly being TRBD1 (5 bases). There are 13 residues in the CDR3. Trimming removed 1 base from V and 6 bases from J, with 11 bases in between. Germline V lookup: CDR1 SGHKS, CDR2 YYEKEE (reference sequence). This CDR3 is CASSLSDSPEQYF. The DNA of the CDR3 is TGTGCCAGCAGCTTGTCCGACAGTCCCGAGCAGTACTTC.

In this sample, this clonotype turned up many times. The V gene is TRBV19, the J gene TRBJ1-1; D unclear. The CDR3 spans 14 residues. V lost 2 bases, J lost 2 bases, and 9 bases lay in between. Germline CDR1 and CDR2: LNHDA and SQIVND (reference sequence). CDR3 nucleotide sequence: TGTGCCAGTAGTATAAACGGCGGAAACACTGAAGCTTTCTTT. This codes for CASSINGGNTEAFF.

With respect to this clonotype: A much larger clone is a single base away; this may be a read error. This chain joins TRBV7-2 and TRBJ2-5; tentatively, D is TRBD1 or TRBD2 (5 bases each). The CDR3 is 15 amino acids. V was pared by 4 bases and J by 5 bases, with 17 bases between. CDR1 and CDR2 (germline): SGHTA, FQGNSA. The CDR3 is CASSSTGTWSETQYF. The CDR3 coding sequence is TGTGCCAGCAGCTCAACCGGGACGTGGAGTGAGACCCAGTACTTC.

This clonotype was seen many times. This chain links TRBV20-1 with TRBJ2-7; maybe TRBD1 (6 bases). The V end lost 4 bases, the J end lost 0 bases, and 13 bases lay between the germline ends. CDR1 is DFQATT, CDR2 SNEGSKA, per germline (reference sequence). CDR3 length equals 14 residues. The CDR3 DNA is TGCAGTGCTACCTTAACAGGGCCCTCCTACGAGCAGTACTTC. It codes for CSATLTGPSYEQYF.

This clonotype was found many times. The chain has TRBV20-1 and TRBJ2-5, with unresolved D. Germline-derived CDR1 and CDR2 are DFQATT and SNEGSKA (reference sequence). This CDR3 contains 13 residues. V was shortened by 5 bases and J by 2 bases, with 12 bases between the two germline ends. CDR3 bases: TGCAGTGCTCCTCTCGACATGCAAGAGACCCAGTACTTC. It translates to CSAPLDMQETQYF.

This clonotype showed up just a few times. The V and J genes are TRBV5-8 and TRBJ1-3; TRBD1 is a possible D gene (6 bases). Germline V CDR1 and CDR2: SGHTS, YDEGEE. The V and J ends lost 3 bases and 0 bases respectively, with 16 bases between them. The CDR3 consists of 17 residues. CDR3: CASSYLGAPLSGNTIYF. For the CDR3, the DNA is TGTGCCAGCAGCTATCTGGGGGCCCCTCTCTCTGGAAACACCATATATTTT.

This clonotype was recorded many times. This chain joins TRBV7-2 and TRBJ2-2, with a possible D match to TRBD2 (5 bases). The CDR3 length is 17 residues. Germline V gene lookup returns CDR1 SGHTA and CDR2 FQGNSA. Trimming removed 2 bases from V and 4 bases from J, with 17 bases in between. CDR3 sequence (DNA): TGTGCCAGCAGCTTAAGTAAGCGGCGGGCGACCACCGGGGAGCTGTTTTTT. Amino acid sequence: CASSLSKRRATTGELFF.

This clonotype was seen many times. This chain links TRBV4-3 with TRBJ2-1; tentative D call: TRBD2 (6 bases). Germline V gives CDR1 LGHNA, CDR2 YSLEER. The V gene lost 0 bases and the J gene lost 4 bases, with 10 bases spanning the gap. The CDR3 consists of 15 residues. The CDR3 DNA sequence: TGCGCCAGCAGCCAAGATCTAGCGACGTACAATGAGCAGTTCTTC. Residues: CASSQDLATYNEQFF.

The gene calls are TRBV4-3 and TRBJ1-2; D might be TRBD1 (6 bases). Germline assignment: CDR1 LGHNA and CDR2 YSLEER. With 9 bases removed from V and 2 bases from J, the gap between germline ends came to 31 bases. This CDR3 region has 19 residues. The CDR3 spells CARNVPAYETGFKNYGYTF. CDR3 nucleotide sequence: TGCGCCAGAAACGTCCCGGCTTATGAAACAGGGTTTAAGAACTATGGCTACACCTTC.

This clonotype was detected many times. The chain employs TRBV6-5 and TRBJ2-7, with 7 positions matching TRBD1. V shed 4 bases, J shed 2 bases, and the junction held 8 bases outside the gene matches. Germline V gives CDR1 MNHEY, CDR2 SVGAGI. The CDR3 runs 15 residues. In DNA form, the CDR3 reads TGTGCCAGCAGTTCTCACAGGGGACCTCCCTACGAGCAGTACTTC. Protein sequence: CASSSHRGPPYEQYF.

This clonotype was seen at least ten times. V usage is TRBV24-1 and J usage is TRBJ2-1; TRBD1 aligns across 9 bases. The trim removed 7 bases at V and 10 bases at J, leaving 7 bases unmatched. There are 13 residues in the CDR3. The germline CDR1 and CDR2 sequences are KGHDR and SFDVKD. As DNA, the CDR3 is TGTGCCACCAGCGGGGACAGGGCCACCGAGCAGTTCTTC. Translation: CATSGDRATEQFF.

The CDR3 protein is CASGPQFISYEQYF. Written as DNA, the CDR3 is TGTGCCAGCGGCCCACAGTTCATCTCCTACGAGCAGTACTTC. V gene TRBV7-9 combines with J gene TRBJ2-7, with D hard to call. With 8 bases removed from V and 0 bases from J, the gap between germline ends came to 14 bases. Germline-derived CDR1 and CDR2 are SEHNR and FQNEAQ (reference sequence). The CDR3 is 14 residues long.

The chain joins TRBV12-3 or TRBV12-4 to TRBJ2-3, with 13 positions matching TRBD2. The trim removed 5 bases at V and 2 bases at J, leaving 10 bases unmatched. CDR3 length: 18 amino acids. The CDR3 sequence: CASSLLLTSGGLTDTQYF. CDR3 DNA: TGTGCCAGCAGTCTCCTCCTGACTAGCGGGGGGCTCACAGATACGCAGTATTTT.

This clonotype was detected ten times or more. The chain uses TRBV7-9 and TRBJ2-1; TRBD2 might be the D (5 bases). CDR1 is SEHNR, CDR2 FQNEAQ, per germline (reference sequence). The V and J ends lost 0 bases and 6 bases respectively, with 12 bases between them. There are 15 residues in the CDR3. The CDR3 protein is CASSLAGVGSNEQFF. The CDR3 DNA follows: TGTGCCAGCAGCTTAGCGGGAGTAGGATCCAATGAGCAGTTCTTC.